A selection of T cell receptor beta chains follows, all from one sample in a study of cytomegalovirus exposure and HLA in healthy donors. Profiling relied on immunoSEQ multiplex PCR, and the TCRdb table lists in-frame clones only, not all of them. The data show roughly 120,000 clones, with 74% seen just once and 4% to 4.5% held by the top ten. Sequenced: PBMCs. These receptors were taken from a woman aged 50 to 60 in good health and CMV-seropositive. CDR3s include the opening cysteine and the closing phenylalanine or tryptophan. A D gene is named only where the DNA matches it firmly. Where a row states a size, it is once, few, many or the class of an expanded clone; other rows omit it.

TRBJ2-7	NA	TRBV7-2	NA	CASSLARESYEQYF	TGTGCCAGCAGCTTAGCTAGAGAGTCCTACGAGCAGTACTTC
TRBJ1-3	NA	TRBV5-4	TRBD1	CASSVYRGPGNTIYF	TGTGCCAGCAGCGTTTACAGGGGGCCCGGAAACACCATATATTTT
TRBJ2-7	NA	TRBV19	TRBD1	CASSRTGESEQYF	TGTGCCAGTAGTAGGACAGGGGAATCCGAGCAGTACTTC
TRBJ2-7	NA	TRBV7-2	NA	CASSAGSGRPAVNYEQYF	TGTGCCAGCAGCGCAGGTAGCGGTAGACCAGCCGTAAATTACGAGCAGTACTTC
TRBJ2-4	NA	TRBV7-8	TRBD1	CASSLVPSPGTVSIQYF	TGTGCCAGCAGCTTAGTACCTTCTCCGGGGACAGTTAGCATTCAGTACTTC
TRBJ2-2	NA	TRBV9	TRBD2	CASSVDPSGGMSGELFF	TGTGCCAGCAGCGTAGACCCTAGCGGGGGGATGTCCGGGGAGCTGTTTTTT
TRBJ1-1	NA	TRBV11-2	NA	CASSTETRGTEAFF	TGTGCCAGCAGCACCGAGACCCGGGGGACTGAAGCTTTCTTT
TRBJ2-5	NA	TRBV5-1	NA	CASTHGGPIQETQYF	TGCGCCAGCACTCACGGGGGGCCAATCCAAGAGACCCAGTACTTC
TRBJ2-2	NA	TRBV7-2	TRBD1	CASSSRQGNGELFF	TGTGCCAGCAGCTCCCGACAGGGCAACGGGGAGCTGTTTTTT
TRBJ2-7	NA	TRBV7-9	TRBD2	CASSPSGLGGEQYF	TGTGCCAGCAGCCCCAGCGGCCTGGGAGGGGAGCAGTACTTC
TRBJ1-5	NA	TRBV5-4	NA	CASSLAGANQPQHF	TGTGCCAGCAGCTTGGCCGGAGCGAATCAGCCCCAGCATTTT
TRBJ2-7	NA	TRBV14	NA	CASSPGYYEQYF	TGTGCCAGCAGCCCAGGATACTACGAGCAGTACTTC
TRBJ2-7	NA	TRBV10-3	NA	CAISESRQGHEQYF	TGTGCCATCAGTGAGTCGAGGCAGGGGCACGAGCAGTACTTC
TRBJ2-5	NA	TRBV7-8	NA	CASSSRDTSPTETQYF	TGTGCCAGCAGCAGCCGGGACACCTCCCCAACAGAGACCCAGTACTTC
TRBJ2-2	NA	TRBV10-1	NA	CASSEVGHGELFF	TGCGCCAGCAGTGAAGTGGGGCACGGGGAGCTGTTTTTT
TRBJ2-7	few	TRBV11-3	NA	CASSSYEAGSYEQYF	TGTGCCAGCAGCTCATACGAGGCAGGGTCCTACGAGCAGTACTTC
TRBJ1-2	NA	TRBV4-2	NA	CASIHERGNGYTF	TGTGCCAGCATTCACGAAAGGGGGAATGGCTACACCTTC
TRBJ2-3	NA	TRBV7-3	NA	CASRGGSDTQYF	TGTGCCAGCAGGGGAGGATCAGATACGCAGTATTTT
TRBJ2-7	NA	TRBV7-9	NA	CASSQMAGRTTYEQYF	TGTGCCAGCAGCCAGATGGCGGGGAGGACCACCTACGAGCAGTACTTC
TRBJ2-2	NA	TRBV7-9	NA	CASSLDGASTGELFF	TGTGCCAGCAGCTTAGATGGGGCAAGCACCGGGGAGCTGTTTTTT
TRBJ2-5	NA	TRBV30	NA	CAWSTGSETQYF	TGTGCCTGGAGTACAGGGTCGGAGACCCAGTACTTC
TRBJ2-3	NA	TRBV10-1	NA	CASSERRGIDTQYF	TGCGCCAGCAGTGAGCGCCGGGGAATAGATACGCAGTATTTT
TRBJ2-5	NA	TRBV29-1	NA	CSVEGGLRETQYF	TGCAGCGTTGAGGGGGGGCTCCGGGAGACCCAGTACTTC
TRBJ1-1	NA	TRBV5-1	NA	CASSFVGGTEAFF	TGCGCCAGCAGCTTTGTCGGGGGAACTGAAGCTTTCTTT
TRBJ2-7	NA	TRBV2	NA	CASSEGGGGYEQYF	TGTGCCAGCAGCGAGGGGGGGGGCGGTTACGAGCAGTACTTC
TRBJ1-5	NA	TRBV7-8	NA	CAGSMRLGTAHQPQHF	TGTGCCGGCAGCATGCGCCTTGGGACTGCGCATCAGCCCCAGCATTTT
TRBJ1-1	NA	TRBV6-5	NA	CASSYYLSGRDEAFF	TGTGCCAGCAGTTACTATTTGAGTGGACGGGATGAAGCTTTCTTT